Below, 25 T cell receptor beta chains from the same sample are listed, as sequenced in a study of blood T cell repertoires in COVID-19. Profiled with immunoSEQ multiplex PCR; TCRdb holds only in-frame clones, not every one. The sample lists roughly 160,000 clones; 82% were seen once. The specimen sequenced was peripheral blood. These receptors were taken from a woman of 80 years or more with active or convalescent COVID-19.

This clone has more than one count but fewer than ten. The gene calls are TRBV2 and TRBJ1-3, with TRBD1 matching over 7 bases. Germline V lookup: CDR1 SNHLY, CDR2 FYNNEI. The J segment lost 4 bases and the V segment lost 6 bases, leaving 3 bases of the junction unmatched. The CDR3 totals 13 residues. The CDR3 region is CASRTGLGNTIYF. The CDR3 DNA sequence: TGTGCCAGCAGGACAGGGCTAGGAAACACCATATATTTT. Based on the CDR3 plus reference TRBV2 and TRBJ1-3, the full variable domain is EPEVTQTPSHQVTQMGQEVILRCVPISNHLYFYWYRQILGQKVEFLVSFYNNEISEKSEIFDDQFSVERPDGSNFTLKIRSTKLEDSAMYFCASRTGLGNTIYFGEGSWLTVV.

The chain carries TRBV3-1 (or the pseudogene TRBV3-2) and TRBJ1-1; possible D gene TRBD1, 6 bases. The germline V gene encodes CDR1 LGHDT and CDR2 YNNKEL (reference sequence). This CDR3 has 14 amino acids. Trimming took 4 bases from V and 7 from J, leaving 16 bases between them. The chain's CDR3 is CASSPYTGKGEAFF. The DNA for the CDR3 is TGTGCCAGCAGCCCTTACACAGGGAAAGGTGAAGCTTTCTTT.

The chain combines TRBV27 with TRBJ2-4; D may be TRBD1 (5 bases). The V end lost 3 bases, the J end lost 1 base, and 7 bases lay between the germline ends. This CDR3 has 14 residues. The germline V gene encodes CDR1 MNHEY and CDR2 SMNVEV (reference sequence). The CDR3 DNA is TGTGCCAGCAGTTTCCACAGGGCCAAAAACATTCAGTACTTC. It yields the protein CASSFHRAKNIQYF.

The chain combines TRBV10-1 with TRBJ1-3; maybe TRBD1 (5 bases). Trimming shortened V by 1 base and J by 9 bases, and 19 bases separated the two germline ends. The CDR3 totals 16 residues. From germline, CDR1 is WNHNN and CDR2 SYGVQD (reference sequence). The CDR3 region is CASSEWADSVRSTIYF. As DNA, the CDR3 is TGCGCCAGCAGTGAGTGGGCCGACAGCGTACGAAGCACCATATATTTT.

The chain couples TRBV28 to TRBJ1-2; D might be TRBD1 (6 bases). Germline V gives CDR1 MDHEN, CDR2 SYDVKM. V was pared by 2 bases and J by 5 bases, with 21 bases between. The length of the CDR3 is 17 residues. CDR3 sequence (DNA): TGTGCCAGCAGTTTACATGAGCCTCCAGGGGTTCAGTATGGCTACACCTTC. Protein product: CASSLHEPPGVQYGYTF.

This clone has just one count. The chain employs TRBV27 and TRBJ1-2; possible D gene TRBD1, 5 bases. The germline V gene has CDR1 MNHEY and CDR2 SMNVEV (reference sequence). V gave up 6 bases and J gave up 4 bases, with 21 bases separating them. The CDR3 loop spans 16 amino acids. CDR3 DNA: TGTGCCAGCAGAATCGCCGGGTGGGGCGCCGGCTATGGCTACACCTTC. As protein: CASRIAGWGAGYGYTF.

The chain employs TRBV5-4 and TRBJ2-3, with D uncertain. CDR1 is SGHNT, CDR2 YYREEE, per germline (reference sequence). V was cut by 4 bases and J by 0 bases, with 15 bases left in between. The CDR3 is made up of 16 amino acids. The CDR3 DNA follows: TGTGCCAGCAGCGCCAGAGCGAGAGCTAGCACAGATACGCAGTATTTT. Its protein product is CASSARARASTDTQYF.

The rearrangement uses TRBV6-6 and TRBJ1-5; 7 nucleotides agree with TRBD1. Trimming removed 1 base from V and 2 bases from J; junction bases left unmatched: 5. The CDR3 extends over 16 amino acids. Germline V gene lookup returns CDR1 MNHNY and CDR2 SVGAGI (reference sequence). The CDR3 loop reads CASSYFITGGNQPQHF. As DNA, the CDR3 is TGTGCCAGCAGTTACTTTATAACAGGGGGCAATCAGCCCCAGCATTTT.

V gene TRBV2 combines with J gene TRBJ2-1, with D tentatively TRBD1 (5 bases). The CDR3 spans 14 residues. The germline V and J ends were trimmed by 2 bases and 9 bases, with 14 bases remaining between them. Germline assignment: CDR1 SNHLY and CDR2 FYNNEI. The CDR3 protein is CASSELLRGTEQFF. The DNA for the CDR3 is TGTGCCAGCAGTGAACTGCTTAGGGGAACTGAGCAGTTCTTC. Complete variable domain (other parts from reference TRBV2 and TRBJ2-1): EPEVTQTPSHQVTQMGQEVILRCVPISNHLYFYWYRQILGQKVEFLVSFYNNEISEKSEIFDDQFSVERPDGSNFTLKIRSTKLEDSAMYFCASSELLRGTEQFFGPGTRLTVL.

CDR3 bases: TGTGCCAGTAGTATAGAATACAGGGGCCCCTACGAGCAGTACTTC. Its translation: CASSIEYRGPYEQYF. V and J are TRBV19 and TRBJ2-7; 7 positions match TRBD1. The CDR3 runs to 15 residues. Looked up from germline, CDR1 is LNHDA and CDR2 is SQIVND (reference sequence). The V gene end was trimmed by 0 bases and the J gene end by 2 bases; junction bases not matched to a gene: 4.

In DNA form, the CDR3 reads TGTGCCAGCAGTTTAACCGGGACTACCACCGGGGAGCTGTTTTTT. Encoded protein: CASSLTGTTTGELFF. The chain joins TRBV28 to TRBJ2-2; 7 bases are shared with TRBD2. Germline V lookup: CDR1 MDHEN, CDR2 SYDVKM. V dropped 2 bases and J dropped 4; count of bases not matched to a gene: 4. CDR3 length: 15 residues. Supplemented by reference TRBV28 and TRBJ2-2, the full variable domain reads DVKVTQSSRYLVKRTGEKVFLECVQDMDHENMFWYRQDPGLGLRLIYFSYDVKMKEKGDIPEGYSVSREKKERFSLILESASTNQTSMYLCASSLTGTTTGELFFGEGSRLTVL.

Of note for this clone: This CDR3 is also generated by other DNA sequences in the sample. This chain uses TRBV7-9 with TRBJ1-4; 7 positions match TRBD1. The CDR3 is made up of 14 amino acids. Trimming removed 4 bases from V and 4 bases from J; junction bases left unmatched: 3. Germline V gives CDR1 SEHNR, CDR2 FQNEAQ (reference sequence). The CDR3 reads CASSSTGFNEKLFF. CDR3 coding DNA: TGTGCCAGCAGCTCGACAGGGTTTAATGAAAAACTGTTTTTT.

The chain has TRBV5-1 and TRBJ1-2; 9 nucleotides agree with TRBD1. V lost 0 bases, J lost 0 bases, and 12 bases stayed unmatched. This CDR3 contains 19 residues. CDR1 is SGHRS, CDR2 YFSETQ, per germline. CDR3 sequence: CASSLDRGQIRTANYGYTF. The CDR3 nucleotides read TGCGCCAGCAGCTTGGACAGGGGGCAAATAAGAACGGCTAACTATGGCTACACCTTC.

CDR3 sequence: CASSLGGTSGSYNEQFF. DNA for the CDR3: TGTGCCAGCAGCCTCGGAGGGACTAGCGGGAGTTACAATGAGCAGTTCTTC. V gene TRBV6-4 combines with J gene TRBJ2-1, with 14 bases fitting TRBD2. The V segment lost 6 bases and the J segment 4 bases; nucleotides outside the gene matches: 8. This CDR3 region has 17 residues. Germline V lookup: CDR1 MRHNA, CDR2 SNTAGT.

The chain has TRBV18 and TRBJ1-1; 9 bases fit TRBD1. The CDR3 is 15 residues long. Germline V gene sequence: CDR1 KGHSH, CDR2 LQKENI. Trimming took 3 bases from V and 5 from J; bases not matched to a gene: 7. The CDR3 loop is CASSPQQGARTEAFF. The CDR3 DNA reads as TGTGCCAGCTCACCCCAACAGGGGGCGCGGACTGAAGCTTTCTTT.

This chain uses TRBV3-1 (or the pseudogene TRBV3-2) with TRBJ1-1; D is unclear. The CDR3 covers 17 residues. The ends were cut back, 1 base at V and 4 bases at J, with 19 bases in the middle. CDR1 and CDR2 from the germline V gene are LGHDT and YNNKEL (reference sequence). The CDR3 is CASSQAGGPPRGTEAFF. The DNA for the CDR3 is TGTGCCAGCAGCCAAGCGGGAGGACCGCCCCGGGGCACTGAAGCTTTCTTT.

This clone has just one count. The chain uses TRBV3-1 (or the pseudogene TRBV3-2) and TRBJ2-7; 9 nucleotides line up with TRBD1. This CDR3 region has 16 residues. V was clipped by 5 bases and J by 0 bases; unmatched bases: 8. CDR1 and CDR2 (germline): LGHDT, YNNKEL (reference sequence). CDR3 DNA sequence: TGTGCCAGCAGCTATCTACCGGGACAGGGCTCCTACGAGCAGTACTTC. Its translation: CASSYLPGQGSYEQYF.

This chain joins TRBV28 and TRBJ2-1; 9 bases match TRBD2. The CDR3 has 16 amino acids. Losses at the gene ends were 2 bases for V and 8 bases for J; bases not matched to a gene: 10. The germline gives CDR1 MDHEN, CDR2 SYDVKM. The CDR3 is CASSLVAGVRGDEQFF. The CDR3 DNA reads as TGTGCCAGCAGTTTAGTAGCGGGAGTAAGAGGGGATGAGCAGTTCTTC.

The rearrangement uses TRBV19 and TRBJ1-1, with 8 bases lining up with TRBD1. The V segment lost 6 bases and the J segment 4 bases; nucleotides outside the gene matches: 7. The CDR3 is 14 amino acids. Per the germline V gene, CDR1 is LNHDA and CDR2 is SQIVND (reference sequence). The CDR3 region is CASRFGQGVTEAFF. CDR3 in DNA: TGTGCCAGTAGATTTGGACAGGGTGTCACTGAAGCTTTCTTT.

The chain carries TRBV7-9 and TRBJ1-1; no reliable D call. Germline CDR1 reads SEHNR; CDR2 reads FQNEAQ (reference sequence). Trimming stripped 4 bases from V and 5 bases from J, with 5 bases between. This CDR3 has 11 amino acids. This CDR3 is CASSSFTEAFF. CDR3 DNA sequence: TGTGCCAGCAGCTCATTTACTGAAGCTTTCTTT.

The gene calls are TRBV6-2 or TRBV6-3 and TRBJ2-3; D gene unclear. CDR1 and CDR2 (germline): MNHEY, SVGEGT. This CDR3 region has 14 residues. V lost 4 bases and J lost 8, with 16 bases in between. CDR3 loop: CASSSNGFSSTQYF. The CDR3 DNA reads as TGTGCCAGCAGTTCGAATGGTTTTTCGAGTACGCAGTATTTT.

This chain uses TRBV18 with TRBJ1-6, with D possibly TRBD1 on 6 matching bases. This CDR3 has 16 amino acids. V was pared by 2 bases and J by 5 bases, with 13 bases between. CDR1 KGHSH and CDR2 LQKENI come from the germline V gene. The CDR3, as DNA: TGTGCCAGCTCACCAGTCGGTCAGGGGAATAATTCACCCCTCCACTTT. This sequence encodes CASSPVGQGNNSPLHF.

This clone showed up just a few times. The CDR3 region has the DNA TGTGCCAGCAGTTTGGGGCTCCAGCCCCAGCATTTT. This sequence encodes CASSLGLQPQHF. The rearrangement links TRBV6-5 to TRBJ1-5; D possibly corresponds to TRBD1 (5 bases). CDR3 length equals 12 residues. Germline CDR1 and CDR2: MNHEY and SVGAGI. V was cut by 4 bases and J by 7 bases, with 8 bases left in between.

J is TRBJ2-6 and V is TRBV2; the match to TRBD1 covers 11 bases. This CDR3 comprises 20 residues. The V gene's germline CDR1 is SNHLY and CDR2 FYNNEI. V shed 6 bases and J 1 base; nucleotides not matched to a gene: 14. The CDR3 spells CASSADFFGTGGSGANVLTF. In DNA, the CDR3 is TGTGCCAGCAGCGCGGACTTTTTTGGGACAGGGGGGTCTGGGGCCAACGTCCTGACTTTC.

The chain joins TRBV5-1 to TRBJ2-1, with 11 bases matching TRBD2. With 4 bases clipped from V and 5 bases from J, the junction kept 14 bases outside the gene matches. Germline V gene lookup returns CDR1 SGHRS and CDR2 YFSETQ. The CDR3 sequence is 18 residues long. The CDR3 spells CASSPSSPTSGSHNEQFF. The CDR3 DNA follows: TGCGCCAGCAGCCCCTCCTCGCCTACTAGCGGGAGCCACAATGAGCAGTTCTTC.